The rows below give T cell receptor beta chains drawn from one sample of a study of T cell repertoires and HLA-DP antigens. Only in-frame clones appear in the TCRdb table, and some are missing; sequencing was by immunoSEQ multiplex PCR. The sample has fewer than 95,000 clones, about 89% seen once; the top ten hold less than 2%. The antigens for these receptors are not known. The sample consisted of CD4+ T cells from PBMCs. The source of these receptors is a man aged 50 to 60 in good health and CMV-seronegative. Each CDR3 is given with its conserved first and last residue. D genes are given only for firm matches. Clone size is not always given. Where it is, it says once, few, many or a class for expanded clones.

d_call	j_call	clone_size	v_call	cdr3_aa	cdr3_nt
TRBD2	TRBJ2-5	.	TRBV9	CASSPLGGAVQETQYF	TGTGCCAGCAGCCCTCTCGGGGGGGCCGTCCAAGAGACCCAGTACTTC
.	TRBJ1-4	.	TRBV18	CASSPNTRISTNEKLFF	TGTGCCAGCTCACCAAACACCCGAATTTCGACTAATGAAAAACTGTTTTTT
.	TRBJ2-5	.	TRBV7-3	CASSKSGGETQYF	TGTGCCAGCAGCAAGTCAGGAGGAGAGACCCAGTACTTC
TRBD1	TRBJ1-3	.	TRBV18	CASSRDSSGNTIYF	TGTGCCAGCTCACGGGACAGCTCTGGAAACACCATATATTTT
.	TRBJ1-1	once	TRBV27	CASSLRQRNTEAFF	TGTGCCAGCAGTTTACGCCAGAGGAACACTGAAGCTTTCTTT
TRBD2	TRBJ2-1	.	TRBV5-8	CASRFLLAASSYNEQFF	TGTGCCAGCAGATTCCTACTAGCGGCCAGCTCCTACAATGAGCAGTTCTTC
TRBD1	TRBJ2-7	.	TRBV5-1	CASSSGTARTNYEQYF	TGCGCCAGCAGCTCTGGGACAGCCCGAACCAACTACGAGCAGTACTTC
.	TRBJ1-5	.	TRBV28	CASSRLSNQPQHF	TGTGCCAGCAGTCGGCTTAGCAATCAGCCCCAGCATTTT
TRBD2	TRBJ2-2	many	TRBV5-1	CASSTRGLAALNTGELFF	TGCGCCAGCAGCACCCGGGGACTAGCGGCCTTGAACACCGGGGAGCTGTTTTTT
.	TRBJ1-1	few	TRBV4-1	CASTKGTEAFF	TGCGCCAGCACCAAGGGCACTGAAGCTTTCTTT
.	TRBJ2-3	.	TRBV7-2	CASSLALTDTQYF	TGTGCCAGCAGCTTAGCGCTAACAGATACGCAGTATTTT
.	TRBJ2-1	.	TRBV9	CASSVALGQLVDEQFF	TGTGCCAGCAGCGTAGCGCTGGGCCAATTGGTGGATGAGCAGTTCTTC
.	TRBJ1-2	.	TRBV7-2	CASSLEAQQSYGYTF	TGTGCCAGCAGCTTAGAGGCCCAGCAAAGCTATGGCTACACCTTC
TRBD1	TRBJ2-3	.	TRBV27	CASSIRDRVIPDTQYF	TGTGCCAGCAGTATACGCGACAGGGTAATCCCAGATACGCAGTATTTT
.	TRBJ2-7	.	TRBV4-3	CASSQDVATRYEQYF	TGCGCCAGCAGCCAAGATGTAGCCACCCGCTACGAGCAGTACTTC
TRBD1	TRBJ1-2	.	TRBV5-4	CASSEGAVGYGYTF	TGTGCCAGCAGCGAGGGGGCAGTGGGTTATGGCTACACCTTC
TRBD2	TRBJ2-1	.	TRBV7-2	CASSLAQGGGSYNEQFF	TGTGCCAGCAGCTTAGCGCAGGGCGGGGGGTCCTACAATGAGCAGTTCTTC
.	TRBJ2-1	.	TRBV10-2	CASSVASSYEQFF	TGCGCCAGCAGTGTAGCTAGCTCCTATGAGCAGTTCTTC
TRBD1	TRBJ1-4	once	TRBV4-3	CASSRQQGDNEKLFF	TGCGCCAGCAGCCGCCAACAGGGGGATAATGAAAAACTGTTTTTT
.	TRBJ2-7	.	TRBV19	CASSIDPTGPYEQYF	TGTGCCAGTAGTATAGATCCCACAGGGCCCTACGAGCAGTACTTC
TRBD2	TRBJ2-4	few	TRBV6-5	CASSPTSGGKNIQYF	TGTGCCAGCAGCCCGACTAGCGGGGGCAAAAACATTCAGTACTTC
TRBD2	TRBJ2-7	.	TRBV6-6	CASHQTSGNYEQYF	TGTGCCAGCCATCAGACTAGCGGGAATTACGAGCAGTACTTC
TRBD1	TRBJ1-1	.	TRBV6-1	CASRQQGLAEAFF	TGTGCCAGCAGACAACAGGGGCTAGCTGAAGCTTTCTTT